This record concerns one T cell receptor (beta chain) sequence. Its antigen is currently unknown. The CDR3 length is 14 residues. Trimming took off 5 bases at V and 0 bases at J, with 8 bases between the two ends. CDR1 is SNHLY, CDR2 FYNNEI, per germline. This record belongs to a study of identifying expanded T cells in peripheral blood. Study-level results: Across healthy donors, higher total template counts meant significantly greater roughly 2-week count variance.

TCRdb keeps only in-frame clones here, not all; method: immunoSEQ multiplex PCR. The sample lists roughly 63,000 clones; over 80% were seen once. The TCR comes from a person aged 18-70 years in good health. Sequenced sample: blood. V usage is TRBV2 and J usage is TRBJ1-5; D may be TRBD1 (5 bases). The CDR3 bases are TGTGCCAGCAGTCGACAGATTAGCAATCAGCCCCAGCATTTT. It is translated as CASSRQISNQPQHF.